These T cell receptor beta chains were read from a single sample in a study of vaccination and CD4 T cells after COVID-19. TCRdb reprocessed the PCR reads via MiXCR and lists one record per CDR3 protein. Among fewer than 15,000 distinct CDR3 sequences, roughly 36% were seen once, and the ten largest hold 36%. Their antigen targets remain unknown. Input material: cultured CD4+ T cells from blood. Receptors originate from a human donor with COVID-19. CDR3s include the opening cysteine and the closing phenylalanine or tryptophan. The order of the fields is D gene, J gene, clone size, V gene, CDR3 protein, CDR3 DNA. The D gene is left open where the match is weak. Expanded clones get a size class; other rows say once, few or many, or leave the size out.

TRBD2	TRBJ2-7	-	TRBV18	CASSPAGLGSEQYF	TGTGCCAGCTCACCTGCGGGACTAGGAAGCGAGCAGTACTTC
-	TRBJ1-6	-	TRBV12-3/TRBV12-4	CASSLEGSTPLHF	TGTGCCAGCAGTTTAGAGGGGAGTACACCCCTCCACTTT
-	TRBJ2-2	-	TRBV12-3/TRBV12-4	CASSRASPLGSTGELFF	TGTGCCAGCAGTCGCGCATCGCCGCTTGGTTCCACCGGGGAGCTGTTTTTT
-	TRBJ1-6	-	TRBV5-1	CASRAAGSYNSPLHF	TGCGCCAGCAGGGCCGCCGGCTCCTATAATTCACCCCTCCACTTT
-	TRBJ1-5	few	TRBV18	CASSPIGPQPQHF	TGTGCCAGCTCACCCATCGGGCCCCAGCCCCAGCATTTT
-	TRBJ2-7	few	TRBV6-5	CASSYPGGEQYF	TGTGCCAGCAGTTACCCCGGAGGCGAGCAGTACTTC
-	TRBJ1-5	-	TRBV6-1	CASREAQPQHF	TGTGCCAGCAGAGAGGCTCAGCCCCAGCATTTT
-	TRBJ2-5	few	TRBV12-3/TRBV12-4	CASSHQETQYF	TGTGCCAGCAGCCACCAAGAGACCCAGTACTTC
-	TRBJ2-5	-	TRBV6-7	CASKETQYF	TGTGCCAGCAAAGAGACCCAGTACTTC
-	TRBJ1-4	-	TRBV10-3	CAISKGGKGTNEKLFF	TGTGCCATCAGTAAAGGGGGTAAAGGGACTAATGAAAAACTGTTTTTT
-	TRBJ1-1	-	TRBV6-1	CASSAMNTEAFF	TGTGCCAGCAGTGCCATGAACACTGAAGCTTTCTTT
TRBD2	TRBJ2-5	few	TRBV14	CASSQDSSGISKTQYF	TGTGCCAGCAGCCAAGATTCTAGCGGGATATCAAAGACCCAGTACTTC
TRBD1	TRBJ1-5	few	TRBV11-2	CASSSNLQGSGQPQHF	TGTGCCAGCAGCTCGAATTTACAGGGGTCAGGCCAGCCCCAGCATTTT
-	TRBJ2-7	-	TRBV10-1	CASSESNEQYF	TGCGCCAGCAGTGAGTCTAACGAGCAGTACTTC
TRBD1	TRBJ2-2	-	TRBV7-6	CASSRPGGTGGPGELFF	TGTGCCAGCAGCCGACCGGGGGGGACAGGGGGGCCCGGGGAGCTGTTTTTT
-	TRBJ1-3	few	TRBV11-2	CASSGARSGNTIYF	TGTGCCAGCAGCGGGGCCCGCTCTGGAAACACCATATATTTT
TRBD1	TRBJ1-2	-	TRBV5-1	CASSSIGGTGSLGYTF	TGCGCCAGCAGCTCGATAGGTGGGACAGGGAGCCTTGGCTACACCTTC
TRBD1	TRBJ2-5	-	TRBV6-1	CASRRQGAVQETQYF	TGTGCCAGCAGAAGACAGGGAGCTGTCCAAGAGACCCAGTACTTC
-	TRBJ2-3	-	TRBV27	CASSTPGLYTDTQYF	TGTGCCAGCAGTACCCCGGGACTTTACACAGATACGCAGTATTTT
-	TRBJ2-2	-	TRBV7-8	CASSGGRTGELFF	TGTGCCAGCAGCGGGGGTAGGACCGGGGAGCTGTTTTTT
TRBD1	TRBJ1-2	few	TRBV12-3/TRBV12-4	CASSSRTGANYGYTF	TGTGCCAGCAGTTCTAGGACAGGAGCTAACTATGGCTACACCTTC
-	TRBJ1-3	few	TRBV19	CASRAGWSGNTIYF	TGTGCCAGTAGAGCGGGTTGGTCTGGAAACACCATATATTTT
-	TRBJ1-5	-	TRBV7-9	CASNMGASNQPQHF	TGTGCCAGCAACATGGGGGCGAGCAATCAGCCCCAGCATTTT
-	TRBJ2-7	-	TRBV5-1	CASSFSRVPPQPSYEQYF	TGCGCCAGCAGCTTCTCCAGGGTCCCACCCCAGCCTTCCTACGAGCAGTACTTC
TRBD1	TRBJ1-1	few	TRBV6-1	CASSRQGSRGKGAEAFF	TGTGCCAGCAGTAGACAGGGGAGTCGCGGGAAAGGGGCTGAAGCTTTCTTT
-	TRBJ2-1	few	TRBV10-3	CAGSPDRSNEQFF	TGTGCCGGGAGTCCGGACAGATCCAATGAGCAGTTCTTC
-	TRBJ2-6	-	TRBV5-4	CASSQSGANVLTF	TGTGCCAGCAGCCAATCTGGGGCCAACGTCCTGACTTTC
TRBD2	TRBJ2-7	few	TRBV12-3/TRBV12-4	CASSPSGNSYEQYF	TGTGCCAGCAGTCCTAGCGGAAACTCCTACGAGCAGTACTTC
-	TRBJ2-7	-	TRBV2	CASTGTGGSSYEQYF	TGTGCCAGCACCGGAACAGGAGGGAGCTCCTACGAGCAGTACTTC
-	TRBJ1-6	-	TRBV5-1	CASSLWDTDNSPLHF	TGCGCCAGCAGCTTGTGGGACACCGATAATTCACCCCTCCACTTT
TRBD1	TRBJ1-2	-	TRBV6-1	CASSRQGYGYTF	TGTGCCAGCAGCCGACAGGGGTATGGCTACACCTTC
TRBD2	TRBJ2-2	-	TRBV25-1	CASSTLWVAGGLNTGELFF	TGTGCCAGCAGTACCCTGTGGGTTGCGGGGGGATTGAACACCGGGGAGCTGTTTTTT
TRBD1	TRBJ1-6	few	TRBV27	CASSLSKGGGSSYNSPLHF	TGTGCCAGCAGTTTATCGAAAGGGGGCGGGAGCTCCTATAATTCACCCCTCCACTTT
TRBD1	TRBJ2-5	once	TRBV19	CASSIDGTGLQETQYF	TGTGCCAGTAGTATAGATGGGACAGGGTTACAAGAGACCCAGTACTTC
-	TRBJ2-6	-	TRBV5-1	CASSLPSGSGANVLTF	TGCGCCAGCAGCTTGCCGTCTGGCTCTGGGGCCAACGTCCTGACTTTC
-	TRBJ2-3	few	TRBV20-1	CSARASLGLNTDTQYF	TGCAGTGCTAGAGCTAGCCTAGGACTAAACACAGATACGCAGTATTTT
-	TRBJ2-6	-	TRBV20-1	CSARDHAGANVLTF	TGCAGTGCTAGAGATCATGCTGGGGCCAACGTCCTGACTTTC
-	TRBJ2-2	-	TRBV28	CASSRGGSPGELFF	TGTGCCAGCAGTAGGGGGGGGAGCCCCGGGGAGCTGTTTTTT
-	TRBJ1-3	-	TRBV29-1	CSVATDVSGNTIYF	TGCAGCGTTGCTACAGACGTCTCTGGAAACACCATATATTTT
-	TRBJ2-7	few	TRBV20-1	CSAPEGQGKGSYEQYF	TGCAGTGCCCCGGAGGGGCAGGGTAAGGGTTCCTACGAGCAGTACTTC
-	TRBJ1-5	few	TRBV5-4	CAYRIGNQPQHF	TGTGCATACCGGATCGGCAATCAGCCCCAGCATTTT
TRBD2	TRBJ2-4	-	TRBV11-2	CASRGLAQNIQYF	TGTGCCAGCCGGGGACTAGCCCAAAACATTCAGTACTTC
-	TRBJ1-5	medium-sized	TRBV6-1	CASSETQGIQPQHF	TGTGCCAGCAGTGAGACGCAGGGGATTCAGCCCCAGCATTTT
TRBD1	TRBJ1-6	-	TRBV5-6	CASSGYGDRVDSPLHF	TGTGCCAGCAGCGGTTACGGGGACAGGGTTGATTCACCCCTCCACTTT
-	TRBJ1-6	-	TRBV14	CASSQPFYNSPLHF	TGTGCCAGCAGCCAACCCTTTTATAATTCACCCCTCCACTTT
TRBD1	TRBJ1-1	-	TRBV19	CASSIGGQGDTEAFF	TGTGCCAGTAGTATTGGGGGACAGGGGGACACTGAAGCTTTCTTT
-	TRBJ2-5	-	TRBV5-4	CASSQQAANQETQYF	TGTGCCAGCAGCCAACAGGCAGCGAACCAAGAGACCCAGTACTTC
-	TRBJ1-5	-	TRBV12-3/TRBV12-4	CASSLKQGQHF	TGTGCCAGCAGTTTAAAGCAGGGCCAGCATTTT